Below, 16 T cell receptor beta chains from the same sample are listed, as sequenced in a study of shared clonotypes between healthy human individuals. Method: immunoSEQ multiplex PCR; TCRdb's copy keeps in-frame clones and lacks some. This table holds 450,000 to 500,000 clones, around four fifths found once. Sequencing used PBMCs. Receptor source: a woman between 40 and 55 years old in good health. Some clones in this sample may be carry-over from other donors' samples.

This clone was counted a single time. The J gene is TRBJ1-2, the V gene TRBV5-6; D perhaps matches TRBD1 (5 bases). Between the trimmed V and J ends, which lost 4 bases and 4 bases, there was a span of 11 bases. This CDR3 region has 13 residues. Germline V CDR1 and CDR2: SGHDT, YYEEEE. The CDR3 region has the DNA TGTGCCAGCAGCCCGGGACGGCTCTATGGCTACACCTTC. Protein sequence: CASSPGRLYGYTF.

This clone was observed a few times. V is TRBV28 and J is TRBJ2-1, with D perhaps being TRBD1 or TRBD2 (5 bases each). Germline V gene data show CDR1 as MDHEN and CDR2 as SYDVKM. Trimming stripped 3 bases from V and 10 bases from J, with 13 bases between. The CDR3 has 13 residues. The CDR3 protein is CASSLWGTREQFF. The CDR3 nucleotides are TGTGCCAGCAGTTTGTGGGGCACTAGAGAGCAGTTCTTC.

This chain connects TRBV19 to TRBJ1-1; TRBD1 agrees at 9 bases. CDR1 is LNHDA, CDR2 SQIVND, per germline (reference sequence). The CDR3 is 14 residues long. V gave up 5 bases and J gave up 5 bases; unmatched junction bases: 6. CDR3 sequence (DNA): TGTGCCAGTAGTGAACAGGGGGCTTGGACTGAAGCTTTCTTT. Its protein is CASSEQGAWTEAFF.

This rearrangement joins TRBV6-1 to TRBJ2-1; D is uncertain. V shed 3 bases and J shed 4 bases, with 7 bases lying between them. This CDR3 comprises 13 residues. CDR1 is MNHNS, CDR2 SASEGT, per germline. CDR3 residues: CASSDQEYNEQFF. CDR3 nucleotide sequence: TGTGCCAGCAGTGACCAAGAGTACAATGAGCAGTTCTTC.

The V and J genes are TRBV29-1 and TRBJ2-5; D remains ambiguous. The CDR3 extends over 12 amino acids. V lost 7 bases and J lost 5, with 14 bases in between. The germline V gene encodes CDR1 SQVTM and CDR2 ANQGSEA. In DNA form, the CDR3 reads TGCAGCGGTGGCACTAATGGGGAGACCCAGTACTTC. Amino acids: CSGGTNGETQYF.

The chain combines TRBV25-1 with TRBJ1-4, with 8 bases that match TRBD1. The germline V gene has CDR1 MGHDK and CDR2 SYGVNS. V lost 1 base, J lost 8 bases, and 9 bases stayed unmatched. The CDR3 length is 16 residues. The CDR3 spells CASSESGAGGLEKLFF. For the CDR3, the DNA is TGTGCCAGCAGTGAATCTGGGGCAGGGGGCTTGGAAAAACTGTTTTTT.

This sequence joins TRBV29-1 and TRBJ1-3; D ambiguous. This CDR3 region has 14 residues. The V end was cut by 2 bases, the J end by 0 bases, with 8 bases between. Germline values: CDR1 SQVTM, CDR2 ANQGSEA. The CDR3 region is CSVERWGSGNTIYF. DNA for the CDR3: TGCAGCGTTGAAAGGTGGGGCTCTGGAAACACCATATATTTT.

The J gene is TRBJ2-2, the V gene TRBV5-1, with 10 bases fitting TRBD2. The CDR3 runs to 16 residues. CDR1 SGHRS and CDR2 YFSETQ come from the germline V gene. V dropped 0 bases and J dropped 5; count of bases not matched to a gene: 4. For the CDR3, the DNA is TGCGCCAGCAGCTTGGATTTAGCGGGAGGAACCGGGGAGCTGTTTTTT. Protein product: CASSLDLAGGTGELFF.

This chain joins TRBV28 and TRBJ1-6; 7 bases line up with TRBD1. The CDR3 is made up of 15 amino acids. J gave up 9 bases and V 3 bases, and 8 bases lay outside the gene matches. Germline lookup yields CDR1 MDHEN and CDR2 SYDVKM. The CDR3 region is CASSFVGTVRSPLHF. The CDR3 DNA reads TGTGCCAGCAGTTTCGTCGGGACAGTGCGTTCACCCCTCCACTTT.

J is TRBJ1-5 and V is TRBV5-1; tentatively, D is TRBD1 (6 bases). The CDR3 contains 14 residues. Germline loops: CDR1 SGHRS, CDR2 YFSETQ. The V end lost 2 bases, the J end lost 5 bases, and 11 bases lay between the germline ends. CDR3 protein: CASSLGQQDQPQHF. The CDR3 DNA follows: TGCGCCAGCAGCTTAGGACAGCAAGATCAGCCCCAGCATTTT.

The chain uses TRBV28 and TRBJ2-2; unclear D gene. CDR1 MDHEN and CDR2 SYDVKM come from the germline V gene. The CDR3 is 11 amino acids. Trimming cost V 8 bases and J 6 bases, with 7 bases left between them. The CDR3 coding sequence is TGTGCCAGCGAAACCGCCGGGGAGCTGTTTTTT. As protein: CASETAGELFF. The full variable domain, its missing parts supplied by reference TRBV28 and TRBJ2-2, is DVKVTQSSRYLVKRTGEKVFLECVQDMDHENMFWYRQDPGLGLRLIYFSYDVKMKEKGDIPEGYSVSREKKERFSLILESASTNQTSMYLCASETAGELFFGEGSRLTVL.

V usage is TRBV28 and J usage is TRBJ2-5, with D possibly TRBD2 on 6 matching bases. Trimming pared 10 bases from V and 0 bases from J, leaving 18 bases between. The CDR3 has 15 amino acids. Looked up from germline, CDR1 is MDHEN and CDR2 is SYDVKM. The CDR3 loop reads CATRSGGGHQETQYF. The CDR3 DNA is TGTGCCACCCGAAGTGGGGGAGGCCACCAAGAGACCCAGTACTTC.

The V call is TRBV27, the J call TRBJ2-1, with D possibly TRBD2 on 5 matching bases. Germline-derived CDR1 and CDR2 are MNHEY and SMNVEV (reference sequence). This CDR3 comprises 15 residues. Trimming shortened V by 3 bases and J by 3 bases, and 12 bases separated the two germline ends. As DNA, the CDR3 is TGTGCCAGCAGTTTTCGGGGTTTTGACTACAATGAGCAGTTCTTC. The encoded protein is CASSFRGFDYNEQFF.

This clone was seen a single time. The chain is built from TRBV9 and TRBJ2-1, with D possibly being TRBD2 (6 bases). The germline V and J ends were trimmed by 0 bases and 5 bases, with 12 bases remaining between them. Germline V CDR1 and CDR2: SGDLS, YYNGEE. The CDR3 is 15 residues long. In DNA form, the CDR3 reads TGTGCCAGCAGCGTAGGTCCTAGCGAAGACAATGAGCAGTTCTTC. Its protein product is CASSVGPSEDNEQFF.

The chain carries TRBV14 and TRBJ2-7; D is possibly TRBD2 (6 bases). The CDR3 has 15 amino acids. Trimming pared 4 bases from V and 7 bases from J, leaving 20 bases between. Germline CDR1 is SGHDN and CDR2 is FVKESK. CDR3 protein: CASSLTGTFFGEQYF. The CDR3 DNA is TGTGCCAGCAGCCTAACCGGGACTTTCTTCGGGGAGCAGTACTTC. The complete variable domain, with remaining parts taken from reference TRBV14 and TRBJ2-7, reads EAGVTQFPSHSVIEKGQTVTLRCDPISGHDNLYWYRRVMGKEIKFLLHFVKESKQDESGMPNNRFLAERTGGTYSTLKVQPAELEDSGVYFCASSLTGTFFGEQYFGPGTRLTVT.

The chain has TRBV7-9 and TRBJ2-6, with 10 bases that match TRBD2. The CDR3 contains 16 residues. The germline V gene encodes CDR1 SEHNR and CDR2 FQNEAQ (reference sequence). V dropped 4 bases and J dropped 1; count of bases not matched to a gene: 1. The CDR3 nucleotides are TGTGCCAGCAGCTCACTAGCGGGGTCTGGGGCCAACGTCCTGACTTTC. Its translation is CASSSLAGSGANVLTF.